The entry below describes one T cell receptor (beta chain). The antigen is not known. The data were obtained in a study of T cell repertoires in cytomegalovirus infection. Study context: In the study, CMV epitopes included recently identified HLA-C-restricted and well-studied HLA-B-restricted ones. Public TCR beta signature analysis indicated the presence of both CMV infection and matching HLA type.

TCRdb re-called the reads with MiXCR, one entry per CDR3 protein. This sample has hundreds of thousands of distinct CDR3 sequences, with about 30% found just once. The receptor was derived from a human donor in good health (CMV status not recorded). Some clones in this sample may be carry-over from other donors' samples. Sequencing was performed on cultured CD8+ T cells from PBMCs, taken from culture after CMV antigen stimulation.

CDR3 sequence reads: CASSQGLGHSYEQYV. The CDR3 bases are TGTGCCAGCAGCCAAGGACTAGGCCATTCCTACGAGCAGTACGTC. The genes are TRBV7-6 and TRBJ2-7; TRBD2 aligns across 7 bases. The germline V gene encodes CDR1 SGHVS and CDR2 FNYEAQ. Losses at the gene ends were 5 bases for V and 1 base for J; bases not matched to a gene: 8. The CDR3 length is 15 residues.